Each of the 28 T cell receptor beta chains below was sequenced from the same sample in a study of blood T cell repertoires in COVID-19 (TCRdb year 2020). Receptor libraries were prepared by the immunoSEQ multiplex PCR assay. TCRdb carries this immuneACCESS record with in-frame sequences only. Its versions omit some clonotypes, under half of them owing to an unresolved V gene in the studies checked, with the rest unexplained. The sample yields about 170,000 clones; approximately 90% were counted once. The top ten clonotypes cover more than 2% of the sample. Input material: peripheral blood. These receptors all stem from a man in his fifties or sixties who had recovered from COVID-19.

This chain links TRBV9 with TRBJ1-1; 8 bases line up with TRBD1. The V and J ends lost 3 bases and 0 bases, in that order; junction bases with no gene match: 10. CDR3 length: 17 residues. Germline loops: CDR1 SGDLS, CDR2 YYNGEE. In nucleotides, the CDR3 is TGTGCCAGCAGCGACGCCCAGGACAGGGCGGTGAACACTGAAGCTTTCTTT. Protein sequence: CASSDAQDRAVNTEAFF.

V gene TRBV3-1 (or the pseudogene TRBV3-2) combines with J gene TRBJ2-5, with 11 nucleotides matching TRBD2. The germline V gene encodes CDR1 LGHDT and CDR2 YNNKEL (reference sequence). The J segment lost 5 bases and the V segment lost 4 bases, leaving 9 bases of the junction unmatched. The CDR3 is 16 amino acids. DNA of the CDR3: TGTGCCAGCAGCCCCCGGTCTAGCGGGGGGAGCGAGACCCAGTACTTC. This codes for CASSPRSSGGSETQYF.

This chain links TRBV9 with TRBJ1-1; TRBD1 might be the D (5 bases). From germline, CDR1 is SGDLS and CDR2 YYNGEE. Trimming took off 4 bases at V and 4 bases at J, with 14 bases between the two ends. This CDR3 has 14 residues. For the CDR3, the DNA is TGTGCCAGCAGCTCAGAGGGACTCCCCACTGAAGCTTTCTTT. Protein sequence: CASSSEGLPTEAFF.

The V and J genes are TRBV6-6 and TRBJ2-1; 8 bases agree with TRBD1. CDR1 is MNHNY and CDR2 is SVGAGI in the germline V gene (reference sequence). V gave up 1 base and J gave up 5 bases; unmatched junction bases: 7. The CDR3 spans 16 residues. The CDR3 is CASSYYPGQANNEQFF. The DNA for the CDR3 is TGTGCCAGCAGTTACTACCCGGGACAGGCTAACAATGAGCAGTTCTTC.

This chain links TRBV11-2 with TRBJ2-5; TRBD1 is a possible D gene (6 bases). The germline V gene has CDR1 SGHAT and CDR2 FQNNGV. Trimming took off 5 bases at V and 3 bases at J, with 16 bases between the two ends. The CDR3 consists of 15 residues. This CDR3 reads CASSRKGGREETQYF. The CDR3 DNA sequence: TGTGCCAGCAGCAGAAAAGGGGGTCGGGAAGAGACCCAGTACTTC.

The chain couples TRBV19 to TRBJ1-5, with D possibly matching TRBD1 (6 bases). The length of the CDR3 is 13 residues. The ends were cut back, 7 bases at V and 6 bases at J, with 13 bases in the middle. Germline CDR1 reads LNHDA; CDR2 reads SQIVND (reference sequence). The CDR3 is CASNGGAGQPQHF. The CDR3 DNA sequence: TGTGCCAGTAATGGGGGGGCAGGTCAGCCCCAGCATTTT.

CDR3 sequence: CASSYTGSPAQHF. DNA for the CDR3: TGTGCCAGCAGTTACACGGGGTCTCCGGCCCAGCATTTT. The V gene is TRBV6-5, the J gene TRBJ1-5; D is undetermined. V was cut by 2 bases and J by 11 bases, with 13 bases left in between. The CDR3 sequence is 13 residues long. The germline CDR1 and CDR2 sequences are MNHEY and SVGAGI.

DNA for the CDR3: TGTGCCAGCAGCATTACCGGGACAGGGGTTGGAAACACCATATATTTT. Protein sequence: CASSITGTGVGNTIYF. The chain couples TRBV7-2 to TRBJ1-3; 10 bases are a match to TRBD1. Germline assignment: CDR1 SGHTA and CDR2 FQGNSA. Unmatched junction bases numbered 7, after V lost 5 bases and J lost 3 bases. The CDR3 totals 16 residues.

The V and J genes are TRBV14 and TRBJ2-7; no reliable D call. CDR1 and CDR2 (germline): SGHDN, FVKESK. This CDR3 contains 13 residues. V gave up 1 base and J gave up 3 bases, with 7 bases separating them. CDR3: CASSQVSGYEQYF. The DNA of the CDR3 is TGTGCCAGCAGCCAAGTGTCAGGCTACGAGCAGTACTTC.

CDR3 nucleotide sequence: TGTGCCAGCAGCCCCGGGGGTGGCGGAGGGACCCAGTACTTC. The encoded protein is CASSPGGGGGTQYF. The chain carries TRBV7-3 and TRBJ2-5; possible D gene TRBD2, 6 bases. Trimming removed 5 bases at V and 7 bases at J, with 17 bases between. The germline gives CDR1 SGHTA, CDR2 FQGTGA. CDR3 length: 14 amino acids.

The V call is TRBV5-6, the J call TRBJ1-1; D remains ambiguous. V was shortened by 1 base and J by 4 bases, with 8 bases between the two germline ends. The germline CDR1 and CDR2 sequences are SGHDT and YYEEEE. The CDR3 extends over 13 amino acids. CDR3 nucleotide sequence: TGTGCCAGCAGCTTGTCGGCAGGCACTGAAGCTTTCTTT. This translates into CASSLSAGTEAFF. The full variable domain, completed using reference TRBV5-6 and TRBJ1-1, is DAGVTQSPTHLIKTRGQQVTLRCSPKSGHDTVSWYQQALGQGPQFIFQYYEEEERQRGNFPDRFSGHQFPNYSSELNVNALLLGDSALYLCASSLSAGTEAFFGQGTRLTVV.

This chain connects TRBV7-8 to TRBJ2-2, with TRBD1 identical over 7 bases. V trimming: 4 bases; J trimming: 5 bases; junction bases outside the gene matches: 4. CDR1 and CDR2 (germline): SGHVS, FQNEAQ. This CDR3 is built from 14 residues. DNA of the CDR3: TGTGCCAGCAGCTCGACAGGGATAACCGGGGAGCTGTTTTTT. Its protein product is CASSSTGITGELFF.

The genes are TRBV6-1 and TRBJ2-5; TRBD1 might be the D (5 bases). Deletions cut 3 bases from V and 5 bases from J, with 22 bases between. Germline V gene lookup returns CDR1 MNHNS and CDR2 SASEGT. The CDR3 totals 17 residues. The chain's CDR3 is CASSDDSASRVGETQYF. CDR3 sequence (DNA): TGTGCCAGCAGTGACGACAGTGCGAGTCGGGTGGGGGAGACCCAGTACTTC.

The CDR3 sequence is CASSDPGTANYGYTF. The CDR3, as DNA: TGTGCCAGCAGTGACCCCGGGACAGCAAACTATGGCTACACCTTC. The chain has TRBV25-1 and TRBJ1-2; TRBD1 aligns across 7 bases. After removal of 3 bases from V and 2 bases from J, the junction contained 6 bases not matched to a gene. This CDR3 has 15 amino acids. Per the germline V gene, CDR1 is MGHDK and CDR2 is SYGVNS.

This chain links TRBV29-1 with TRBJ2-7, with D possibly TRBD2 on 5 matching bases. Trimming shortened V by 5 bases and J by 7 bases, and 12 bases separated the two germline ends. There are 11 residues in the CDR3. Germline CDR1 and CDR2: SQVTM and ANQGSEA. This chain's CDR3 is CSVKEAKEQYF. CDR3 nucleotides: TGCAGCGTTAAGGAGGCGAAAGAGCAGTACTTC.

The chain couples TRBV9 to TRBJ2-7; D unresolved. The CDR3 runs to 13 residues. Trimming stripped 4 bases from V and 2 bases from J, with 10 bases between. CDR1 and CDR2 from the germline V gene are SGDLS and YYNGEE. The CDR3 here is CASSPDLPYEQYF. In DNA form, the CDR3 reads TGTGCCAGCAGCCCCGACTTGCCCTACGAGCAGTACTTC.

The CDR3 protein is CASTGAENTIYF. The DNA of the CDR3 is TGTGCCAGTACAGGGGCAGAGAACACCATATATTTT. The rearrangement uses TRBV6-1 and TRBJ1-3; 7 bases match TRBD1. J gave up 7 bases and V 9 bases, and 6 bases lay outside the gene matches. The CDR3 totals 12 residues. Germline V CDR1 and CDR2: MNHNS, SASEGT.

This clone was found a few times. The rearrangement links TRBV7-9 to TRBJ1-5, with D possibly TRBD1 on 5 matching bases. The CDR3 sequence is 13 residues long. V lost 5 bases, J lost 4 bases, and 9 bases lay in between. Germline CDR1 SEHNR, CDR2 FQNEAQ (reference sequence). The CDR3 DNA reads TGTGCCAGCAGCCCCGGGGGGAATCAGCCCCAGCATTTT. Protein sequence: CASSPGGNQPQHF.

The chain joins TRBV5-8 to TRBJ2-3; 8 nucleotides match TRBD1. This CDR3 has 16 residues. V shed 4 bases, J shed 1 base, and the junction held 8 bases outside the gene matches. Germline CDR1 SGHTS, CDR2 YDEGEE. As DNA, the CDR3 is TGTGCCAGCAGCGACCCGGGACAGGTCCGCACAGATACGCAGTATTTT. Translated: CASSDPGQVRTDTQYF.

CDR3 sequence: CASSLEVQGIDTQYF. Written as DNA, the CDR3 is TGCGCCAGCAGCTTGGAGGTTCAGGGGATAGATACGCAGTATTTT. The chain carries TRBV5-1 and TRBJ2-3, with D tentatively TRBD1 (6 bases). Looked up from germline, CDR1 is SGHRS and CDR2 is YFSETQ. This CDR3 region has 15 residues. Trimming stripped 0 bases from V and 5 bases from J, with 13 bases between.

As DNA, the CDR3 is TGTGACACGTTTCGGGACAGGGGGCCCTTCCACTATGGCTACACCTTC. It yields the protein CDTFRDRGPFHYGYTF. The chain joins TRBV21-1 to TRBJ1-2; the table's D call of TRBD1 was not tested on the DNA. TRBV21-1 is a listed pseudogene. CDR3 length: 16 amino acids.

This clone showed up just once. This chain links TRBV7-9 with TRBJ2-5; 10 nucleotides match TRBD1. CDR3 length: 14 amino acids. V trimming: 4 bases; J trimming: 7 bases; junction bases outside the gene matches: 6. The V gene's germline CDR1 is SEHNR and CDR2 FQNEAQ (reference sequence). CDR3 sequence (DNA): TGTGCCAGCAGCTCTCCGGGACAGGGGTGGACCCAGTACTTC. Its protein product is CASSSPGQGWTQYF.

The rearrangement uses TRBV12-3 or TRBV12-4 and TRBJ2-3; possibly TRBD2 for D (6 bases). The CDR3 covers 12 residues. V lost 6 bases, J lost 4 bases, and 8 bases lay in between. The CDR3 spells CASRERADTQYF. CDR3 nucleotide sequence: TGTGCCAGCAGGGAGCGGGCAGATACGCAGTATTTT.

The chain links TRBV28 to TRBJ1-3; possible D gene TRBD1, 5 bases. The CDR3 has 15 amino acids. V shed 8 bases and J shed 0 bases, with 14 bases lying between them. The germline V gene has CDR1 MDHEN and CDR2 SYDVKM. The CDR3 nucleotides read TGTGCCAGCGTCAGTTTGGGGCGCTCTGGAAACACCATATATTTT. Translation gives CASVSLGRSGNTIYF. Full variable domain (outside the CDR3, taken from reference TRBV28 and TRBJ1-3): DVKVTQSSRYLVKRTGEKVFLECVQDMDHENMFWYRQDPGLGLRLIYFSYDVKMKEKGDIPEGYSVSREKKERFSLILESASTNQTSMYLCASVSLGRSGNTIYFGEGSWLTVV.

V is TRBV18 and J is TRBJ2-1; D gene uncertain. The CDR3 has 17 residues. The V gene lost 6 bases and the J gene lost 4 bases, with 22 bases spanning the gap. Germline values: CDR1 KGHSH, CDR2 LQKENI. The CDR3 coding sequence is TGTGCCAGCTCGTCTCTCACTACGTCCAATGGGTACAATGAGCAGTTCTTC. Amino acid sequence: CASSSLTTSNGYNEQFF.

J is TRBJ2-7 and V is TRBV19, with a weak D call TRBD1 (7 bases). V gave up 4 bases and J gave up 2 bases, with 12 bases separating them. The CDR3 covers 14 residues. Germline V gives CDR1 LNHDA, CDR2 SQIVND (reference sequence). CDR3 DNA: TGTGCCAGTAGTAAACAGGGGACTGCCTACGAGCAGTACTTC. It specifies CASSKQGTAYEQYF.

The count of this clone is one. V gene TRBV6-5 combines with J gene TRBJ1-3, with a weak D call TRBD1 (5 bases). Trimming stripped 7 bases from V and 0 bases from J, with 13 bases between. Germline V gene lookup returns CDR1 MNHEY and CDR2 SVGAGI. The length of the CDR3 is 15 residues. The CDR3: CASKRQIFSGNTIYF. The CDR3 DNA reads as TGTGCCAGCAAGAGACAGATTTTCTCTGGAAACACCATATATTTT.

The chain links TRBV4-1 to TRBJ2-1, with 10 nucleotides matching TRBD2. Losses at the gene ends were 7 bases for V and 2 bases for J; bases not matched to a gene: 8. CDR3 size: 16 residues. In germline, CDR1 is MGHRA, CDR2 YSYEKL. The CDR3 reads CASKEAGGLPYNEQFF. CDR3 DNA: TGCGCCAGCAAGGAAGCGGGGGGGCTCCCCTACAATGAGCAGTTCTTC.